The following is a TCR beta chain sequence with its context. Its antigen is unknown. The data belong to a study of response to subunit inactivated influenza vaccine. Broader study findings: Every seasonal influenza vaccination brings in few new T cells, the authors suggested.

One entry per CDR3 protein results from TCRdb running MiXCR on the RT-PCR reads. The sample records more than 700,000 distinct CDR3 sequences, about 20% being singletons. V shed 2 bases, J shed 5 bases, and the junction held 9 bases outside the gene matches. Germline-derived CDR1 and CDR2 are SGHVS and FQNEAQ. The CDR3 is 17 residues long. The TCR originated in a man aged 50-60 years who received an inactivated influenza vaccine. Sequenced here: PBMCs from blood, sampled around 5 days after vaccination. V is TRBV7-8 and J is TRBJ2-1; 10 bases are a match to TRBD2. CDR3 DNA: TGTGCCAGCAGCTTACGAGCGGGGGGGCTCGATAACAATGAGCAGTTCTTC. This gives the protein CASSLRAGGLDNNEQFF.